This entry is about one TCR beta chain. The V gene end was trimmed by 4 bases and the J gene end by 2 bases; junction bases not matched to a gene: 7. CDR1 MGHDK and CDR2 SYGVNS come from the germline V gene. The CDR3 is made up of 15 amino acids. Profiled with immunoSEQ multiplex PCR; TCRdb holds only in-frame clones, not every one. The data contain about 72,000 clones, around 92% of them seen just once; the ten biggest clones take up about 0.7%. The sample belongs to a study of T cell changes during pregnancy in multiple sclerosis. V gene TRBV25-1 combines with J gene TRBJ1-1, with 7 bases that match TRBD1. Specimen: peripheral blood, collected in the third trimester of pregnancy. This receptor was obtained from a female donor in good health, enrolled as a control in a pregnancy study. The CDR3 here is CASSAPGQRNTEAFF. The CDR3 DNA reads as TGTGCCAGCAGTGCTCCGGGACAGCGTAACACTGAAGCTTTCTTT.